These T cell receptor beta chains were read from a single sample in a study of T cells in Graves' hyperthyroidism and ophthalmopathy. In TCRdb, the multiplex PCR reads were re-called with MiXCR into one record per CDR3 protein. The top ten clones hold roughly 14% of a sample with some 440,000 distinct CDR3 sequences, 15% to 18% of them seen once. The sample comprised blood. The receptors come from a young woman with Graves' hyperthyroidism. CDR3s include the opening cysteine and the closing phenylalanine or tryptophan. Fields, in order: J gene, V gene, D gene, clone size, CDR3 DNA, CDR3 protein. A D gene is named only where the DNA matches it firmly. Part of the rows lack a size; the others show once, few, many or a class for expanded clones.

j_gene: TRBJ2-2; v_gene: TRBV29-1; d_gene: TRBD1; abundance: -; CDR3nt: TGCAGCATCGGACAGGGGGCAGGGGAGCTGTTTTTT; CDR3aa: CSIGQGAGELFF
j_gene: TRBJ2-1; v_gene: TRBV12-3/TRBV12-4; d_gene: TRBD2; abundance: many; CDR3nt: TGTGCCAGCAGTCCCCCGGGAGGGACCTACAATGAGCAGTTCTTC; CDR3aa: CASSPPGGTYNEQFF
j_gene: TRBJ1-1; v_gene: TRBV29-1; d_gene: -; abundance: -; CDR3nt: TGCAGCGTTGGTAATTATGGGGGCACTGAAGCTTTCTTT; CDR3aa: CSVGNYGGTEAFF
j_gene: TRBJ2-5; v_gene: TRBV7-6; d_gene: TRBD2; abundance: -; CDR3nt: TGTGCCAGCAGTCGAATTTCAAGCGGGACGGGAGAGACCCAGTACTTC; CDR3aa: CASSRISSGTGETQYF
j_gene: TRBJ1-3; v_gene: TRBV20-1; d_gene: -; abundance: few; CDR3nt: TGCAGTGGGGGGGGGTCCGGAAACACCATATATTTT; CDR3aa: CSGGGSGNTIYF
j_gene: TRBJ2-7; v_gene: TRBV2; d_gene: TRBD1; abundance: -; CDR3nt: TGTGCCAGCAGTCCGTACGGGACAGCCTACGGCTGCGAGCAGTACTTC; CDR3aa: CASSPYGTAYGCEQYF
j_gene: TRBJ1-4; v_gene: TRBV6-5; d_gene: -; abundance: many; CDR3nt: TGTGCCAGCAGTACTGGACGTATTAAGGAAAAACTGTTTTTT; CDR3aa: CASSTGRIKEKLFF
j_gene: TRBJ2-3; v_gene: TRBV2; d_gene: TRBD1; abundance: -; CDR3nt: TGTGCCAGCAGTGAGGGTTGGACAGGGGGCACTAGCACAGATACGCAGTATTTT; CDR3aa: CASSEGWTGGTSTDTQYF
j_gene: TRBJ1-3; v_gene: TRBV9; d_gene: -; abundance: few; CDR3nt: TGTGCCAGCAGCGTATCTGACGGGACAGGAAACACCATATATTTT; CDR3aa: CASSVSDGTGNTIYF
j_gene: TRBJ2-2; v_gene: TRBV20-1; d_gene: -; abundance: -; CDR3nt: TGCAGTGCTAGAGTCTTCACCGGGGAGCTGTTTTTT; CDR3aa: CSARVFTGELFF
j_gene: TRBJ2-7; v_gene: TRBV20-1; d_gene: -; abundance: few; CDR3nt: TGCAGTGCTACACTCCTACCCTACGAGCAGTACTTC; CDR3aa: CSATLLPYEQYF
j_gene: TRBJ2-1; v_gene: TRBV6-1; d_gene: TRBD2; abundance: many; CDR3nt: TGTGCCAGCAGTCCCGCGGGGGACCTAGGCAATGAGCAGTTCTTC; CDR3aa: CASSPAGDLGNEQFF
j_gene: TRBJ2-7; v_gene: TRBV18; d_gene: TRBD2; abundance: many; CDR3nt: TGTGCCAGCTCACCCAAAGGAGGCGGGAGCTACGAGCAGTACTTC; CDR3aa: CASSPKGGGSYEQYF
j_gene: TRBJ2-7; v_gene: TRBV7-6; d_gene: -; abundance: -; CDR3nt: TGTGCCAGCAGCTTAGCCAGGAACTACGAGCAGTACTTC; CDR3aa: CASSLARNYEQYF
j_gene: TRBJ2-7; v_gene: TRBV11-3; d_gene: -; abundance: few; CDR3nt: TGTGCCAGCAGCTGGGCAACGTCTGGGGAGCAGTACTTC; CDR3aa: CASSWATSGEQYF
j_gene: TRBJ2-1; v_gene: TRBV11-2; d_gene: -; abundance: many; CDR3nt: TGTGCCAGCAGTTGGGACCTTACTCCCCGCAATGAGCAGTTCTTC; CDR3aa: CASSWDLTPRNEQFF
j_gene: TRBJ1-2; v_gene: TRBV5-1; d_gene: TRBD1; abundance: few; CDR3nt: TGCGCCAGCAAAAGAGAAACCGGGACAGATTATGGCTACACCTTC; CDR3aa: CASKRETGTDYGYTF
j_gene: TRBJ1-6; v_gene: TRBV12-3/TRBV12-4; d_gene: -; abundance: many; CDR3nt: TGTGCCAGCAGCAAAAACGTGGTGCTAAGCTCCTATAATTCACCCCTCCACTTT; CDR3aa: CASSKNVVLSSYNSPLHF
j_gene: TRBJ1-3; v_gene: TRBV9; d_gene: -; abundance: -; CDR3nt: TGTGCCAGCCAGGGGAGTTCTCTAAACACCATATATTTT; CDR3aa: CASQGSSLNTIYF
j_gene: TRBJ1-1; v_gene: TRBV7-3; d_gene: -; abundance: few; CDR3nt: TGTGCCAGCAGCTTAACCGAGGCCATGAACACTGAAGCTTTCTTT; CDR3aa: CASSLTEAMNTEAFF
j_gene: TRBJ1-1; v_gene: TRBV29-1; d_gene: -; abundance: few; CDR3nt: TGCAGCGTTGTTAGGACAGAGAACACTGAAGCTTTCTTT; CDR3aa: CSVVRTENTEAFF
j_gene: TRBJ2-2; v_gene: TRBV7-3; d_gene: -; abundance: -; CDR3nt: TGTGCCAGCAGCCCCGGGGCAATAAACACCGGGGAGCTGTTTTTT; CDR3aa: CASSPGAINTGELFF
j_gene: TRBJ2-1; v_gene: TRBV5-5; d_gene: -; abundance: many; CDR3nt: TGTGCCAGCAGCTTATCACAGGGTAGTTTGGCTGAGCAGTTCTTC; CDR3aa: CASSLSQGSLAEQFF
j_gene: TRBJ1-1; v_gene: TRBV20-1; d_gene: -; abundance: many; CDR3nt: TGCAGTGCTAGAGCCGGAACGGGGGTGTCGGCTTTCTTT; CDR3aa: CSARAGTGVSAFF
j_gene: TRBJ1-3; v_gene: TRBV7-9; d_gene: -; abundance: -; CDR3nt: TGTGCCAGCAGCTTAAAGGGGAACCGCGGGAACACCATATATTTT; CDR3aa: CASSLKGNRGNTIYF
j_gene: TRBJ2-7; v_gene: TRBV4-3; d_gene: -; abundance: few; CDR3nt: TGCGCCAGCAGCCTTACCCTCGGAGTCTACGAGCAGTACTTC; CDR3aa: CASSLTLGVYEQYF
j_gene: TRBJ2-4; v_gene: TRBV19; d_gene: -; abundance: -; CDR3nt: TGTGCCAGTAGTATCAGTACAGGAGGGGTTCTAGCCAAAAACATTCAGTACTTC; CDR3aa: CASSISTGGVLAKNIQYF
j_gene: TRBJ2-1; v_gene: TRBV7-2; d_gene: -; abundance: many; CDR3nt: TGTGCCAGCAGCTTAGAAGAGGGGTATGAGCAGTTCTTC; CDR3aa: CASSLEEGYEQFF
j_gene: TRBJ2-3; v_gene: TRBV5-6; d_gene: -; abundance: -; CDR3nt: TGTGCCAGCAGCTTGGAGCGGGTTCGGATTAAGGTAGATACGCAGTATTTT; CDR3aa: CASSLERVRIKVDTQYF
j_gene: TRBJ2-2; v_gene: TRBV20-1; d_gene: TRBD1; abundance: -; CDR3nt: TGCAGTGCTGGGAAACAGGGGGCTGGGGGCACCGGGGAGCTGTTTTTT; CDR3aa: CSAGKQGAGGTGELFF
j_gene: TRBJ1-4; v_gene: TRBV28; d_gene: TRBD1; abundance: -; CDR3nt: TGTGCCAGCATTACCCCGGGACAGGAGAATGAAAAACTGTTTTTT; CDR3aa: CASITPGQENEKLFF
j_gene: TRBJ1-2; v_gene: TRBV29-1; d_gene: TRBD1; abundance: -; CDR3nt: TGCAGCGCGAATACAGGGGGCTTTTTTGGCTACACCTTC; CDR3aa: CSANTGGFFGYTF
j_gene: TRBJ2-3; v_gene: TRBV6-1; d_gene: -; abundance: many; CDR3nt: TGTGCCAGCAGCAAATTCCATGAAACGACTAGCACAGATACGCAGTATTTT; CDR3aa: CASSKFHETTSTDTQYF
j_gene: TRBJ2-3; v_gene: TRBV3-1; d_gene: TRBD1; abundance: many; CDR3nt: TGTGCCAGCAGCCGCGGGACAGGGGGCACAGATACGCAGTATTTT; CDR3aa: CASSRGTGGTDTQYF
j_gene: TRBJ2-3; v_gene: TRBV12-3/TRBV12-4; d_gene: -; abundance: many; CDR3nt: TGTGCCAGCAGGGGCGCGGGGTTAAGCACAGATACGCAGTATTTT; CDR3aa: CASRGAGLSTDTQYF
j_gene: TRBJ1-4; v_gene: TRBV5-1; d_gene: TRBD1; abundance: many; CDR3nt: TGCGCCAGCAGCTTGGGGACAGGGCGAAATGAAAAACTGTTTTTT; CDR3aa: CASSLGTGRNEKLFF
j_gene: TRBJ2-7; v_gene: TRBV2; d_gene: -; abundance: many; CDR3nt: TGTGCCAGCAGTCCCTCTAGCCCGGGCGAGCAGTACTTC; CDR3aa: CASSPSSPGEQYF
j_gene: TRBJ2-1; v_gene: TRBV28; d_gene: -; abundance: many; CDR3nt: TGTGCCAGCAGTTTACCAGGACAGATCTCCTACAATGAGCAGTTCTTC; CDR3aa: CASSLPGQISYNEQFF
j_gene: TRBJ2-2; v_gene: TRBV20-1; d_gene: -; abundance: few; CDR3nt: TGCAGTGCTAGAAGACACACAGGGTACGGCGGGGAGCTGTTTTTT; CDR3aa: CSARRHTGYGGELFF
j_gene: TRBJ2-1; v_gene: TRBV29-1; d_gene: -; abundance: few; CDR3nt: TGCAGTACGGGTTCCTACAATGAGCAGTTCTTC; CDR3aa: CSTGSYNEQFF
j_gene: TRBJ2-3; v_gene: TRBV24-1; d_gene: -; abundance: -; CDR3nt: TGTGCCACCAGTGATTTACGCAGGGACGCAGATACGCAGTATTTT; CDR3aa: CATSDLRRDADTQYF
j_gene: TRBJ2-2; v_gene: TRBV19; d_gene: -; abundance: -; CDR3nt: TGTGCCAGTAGTATCGGGCCTGTCGGGGAGCTGTTTTTT; CDR3aa: CASSIGPVGELFF
j_gene: TRBJ1-2; v_gene: TRBV5-1; d_gene: -; abundance: few; CDR3nt: TGCGCCAGCAGCTCGGTTGGGGGGTACTATGGCTACACCTTC; CDR3aa: CASSSVGGYYGYTF
j_gene: TRBJ1-2; v_gene: TRBV20-1; d_gene: -; abundance: few; CDR3nt: TGCAGTGCTAGAGATGGTGGCTACACCTTC; CDR3aa: CSARDGGYTF
j_gene: TRBJ1-2; v_gene: TRBV28; d_gene: TRBD1; abundance: many; CDR3nt: TGTGCCAGCAGGGCCCAGACAGGGGGCCACTATGGCTACACCTTC; CDR3aa: CASRAQTGGHYGYTF
j_gene: TRBJ2-5; v_gene: TRBV9; d_gene: TRBD2; abundance: -; CDR3nt: TGTGCCAGCAGTCCCCTATTGAGAGCGGGAGAAGAGACCCAGTACTTC; CDR3aa: CASSPLLRAGEETQYF
j_gene: TRBJ2-3; v_gene: TRBV3-1; d_gene: TRBD2; abundance: -; CDR3nt: TGTGCCAGCAGCCCACAGCGGGGGGGCTTCGCAGATACGCAGTATTTT; CDR3aa: CASSPQRGGFADTQYF
j_gene: TRBJ2-1; v_gene: TRBV5-1; d_gene: -; abundance: many; CDR3nt: TGTGCCAGCAGTCCCGGGAGCTCCTACAATGAGCAGTTCTTC; CDR3aa: CASSPGSSYNEQFF
j_gene: TRBJ2-3; v_gene: TRBV12-3/TRBV12-4; d_gene: -; abundance: few; CDR3nt: TGTGCCAGCAGTTTTGTCAGGAACACAGATACGCAGTATTTT; CDR3aa: CASSFVRNTDTQYF
j_gene: TRBJ2-3; v_gene: TRBV28; d_gene: TRBD2; abundance: many; CDR3nt: TGTGCCAGCGGCTTAACTAGCGGGAGAGAACTAGATACGCAGTATTTT; CDR3aa: CASGLTSGRELDTQYF
j_gene: TRBJ2-7; v_gene: TRBV28; d_gene: -; abundance: many; CDR3nt: TGTGCCAGCAGGGGCGGGACTCTCTACGAGCAGTACTTC; CDR3aa: CASRGGTLYEQYF
j_gene: TRBJ2-1; v_gene: TRBV20-1; d_gene: TRBD1; abundance: many; CDR3nt: TGCAGTGCTAGAGTGGGCAGGGGGAAAGGCAATGAGCAGTTCTTC; CDR3aa: CSARVGRGKGNEQFF
j_gene: TRBJ2-1; v_gene: TRBV7-3; d_gene: TRBD1; abundance: many; CDR3nt: TGTGCCAGCAGCAAACAGGGGGCCTACAATGAGCAGTTCTTC; CDR3aa: CASSKQGAYNEQFF